This record concerns one T cell receptor beta chain sequence. As yet, its antigen is unknown. The sample originates from a study of CD8 T cells in ankylosing spondylitis. Study outcomes and limitations: Reactive arthritis synovial fluid and blood previously showed some of these motif variants. Eight highly homologous variants formed a TCR beta motif that appeared characteristic of ankylosing spondylitis blood.

A quantitative 5'-RACE method, one with molecular barcodes, was used to make TCR beta libraries. TCRdb reanalysed the 5' RACE reads using MiXCR and keeps one entry per CDR3 protein. The sample has some 220,000 distinct CDR3 sequences, about 7% seen once. The sequencing sample was made of blood, either unsorted or a sorted T cell fraction (not recorded which). The clonotype originates from a male donor with ankylosing spondylitis.

The CDR3 nucleotides read TGTGCCAGCAGTTCCCTTCCGGGGGCCAATGAGCAGTTCTTC. Protein product: CASSSLPGANEQFF. The J gene is TRBJ2-1, the V gene TRBV28; D might be TRBD1 or TRBD2, each matching 6 bases. The CDR3 is 14 amino acids. Between the trimmed V and J ends, which lost 4 bases and 6 bases, there was a span of 13 bases. Germline V CDR1 and CDR2: MDHEN, SYDVKM. Supplemented by reference TRBV28 and TRBJ2-1, the full variable domain reads DVKVTQSSRYLVKRTGEKVFLECVQDMDHENMFWYRQDPGLGLRLIYFSYDVKMKEKGDIPEGYSVSREKKERFSLILESASTNQTSMYLCASSSLPGANEQFFGPGTRLTVL.